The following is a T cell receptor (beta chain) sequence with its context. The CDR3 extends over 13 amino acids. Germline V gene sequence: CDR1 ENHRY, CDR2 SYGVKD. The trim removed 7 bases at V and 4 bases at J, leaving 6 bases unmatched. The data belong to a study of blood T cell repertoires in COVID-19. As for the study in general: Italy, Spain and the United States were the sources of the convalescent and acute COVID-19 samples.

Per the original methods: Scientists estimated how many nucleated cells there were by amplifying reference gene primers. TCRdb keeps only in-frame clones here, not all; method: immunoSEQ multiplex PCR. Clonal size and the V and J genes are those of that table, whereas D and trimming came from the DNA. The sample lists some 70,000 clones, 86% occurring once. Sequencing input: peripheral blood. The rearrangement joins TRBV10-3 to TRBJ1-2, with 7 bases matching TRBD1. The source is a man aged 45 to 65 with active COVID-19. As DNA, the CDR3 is TGTGCCATCACCCAGACAGGGACCTATGGCTACACCTTC. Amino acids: CAITQTGTYGYTF.